This section outlines one T cell receptor beta chain sequence together with its context. Its antigen is still unknown. The data are from a study of T cell responses to AZD1222 COVID-19 vaccine. Profiled with immunoSEQ multiplex PCR; TCRdb holds only in-frame clones, not every one. The data show 160,000 or so clones, with roughly 92% seen just once and roughly 2.5% held by the top ten. Germline-derived CDR1 and CDR2 are MNHEY and SVGAGI. The trim removed 4 bases at V and 0 bases at J, leaving 6 bases unmatched. The CDR3 extends over 15 amino acids. Study-wide results and limits: Reports indicate that nearly half of spike-specific TCRs are directed at unmutated variant regions.

The sequence came from an adult in good health. The rearrangement uses TRBV6-5 and TRBJ2-7; 7 bases agree with TRBD1. Specimen: peripheral blood, collected on day 0 of AZD1222 vaccination. The CDR3 protein is CASSSPYRGSYEQYF. For the CDR3, the DNA is TGTGCCAGCAGTTCACCATACAGGGGCTCCTACGAGCAGTACTTC.